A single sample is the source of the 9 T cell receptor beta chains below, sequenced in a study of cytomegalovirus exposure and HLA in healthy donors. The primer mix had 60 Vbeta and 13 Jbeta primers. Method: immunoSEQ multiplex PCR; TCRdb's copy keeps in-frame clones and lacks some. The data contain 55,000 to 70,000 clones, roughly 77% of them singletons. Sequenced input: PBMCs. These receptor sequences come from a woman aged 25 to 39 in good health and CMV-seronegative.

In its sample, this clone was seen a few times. DNA for the CDR3: TGTGCCAGCAGTACAGGGGACAATCAGCCCCAGCATTTT. Protein sequence: CASSTGDNQPQHF. The chain couples TRBV11-2 to TRBJ1-5; 7 nucleotides line up with TRBD1. Germline V lookup: CDR1 SGHAT, CDR2 FQNNGV. The CDR3 consists of 13 residues. V trimming: 6 bases; J trimming: 3 bases; junction bases outside the gene matches: 2.

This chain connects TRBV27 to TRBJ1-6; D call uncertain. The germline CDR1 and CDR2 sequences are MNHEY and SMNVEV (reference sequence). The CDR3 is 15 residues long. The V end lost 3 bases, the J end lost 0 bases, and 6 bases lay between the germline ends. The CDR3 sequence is CASSLWSSYNSPLHF. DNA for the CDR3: TGTGCCAGCAGTTTGTGGAGCTCCTATAATTCACCCCTCCACTTT.

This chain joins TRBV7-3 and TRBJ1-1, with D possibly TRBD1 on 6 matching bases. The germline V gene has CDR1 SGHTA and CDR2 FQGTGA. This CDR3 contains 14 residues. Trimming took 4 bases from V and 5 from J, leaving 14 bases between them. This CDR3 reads CASSSQGPGTEAFF. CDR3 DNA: TGTGCCAGCAGCTCACAGGGTCCGGGGACTGAAGCTTTCTTT.

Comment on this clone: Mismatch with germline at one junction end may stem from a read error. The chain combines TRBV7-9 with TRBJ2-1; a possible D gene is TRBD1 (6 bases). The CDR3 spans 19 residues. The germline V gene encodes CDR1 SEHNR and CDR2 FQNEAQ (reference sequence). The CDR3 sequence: CSSSRRVSGQGPTYNEQFF. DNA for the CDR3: TGTTCCAGCAGCCGTAGAGTCTCGGGTCAGGGGCCTACCTACAATGAGCAGTTCTTC.

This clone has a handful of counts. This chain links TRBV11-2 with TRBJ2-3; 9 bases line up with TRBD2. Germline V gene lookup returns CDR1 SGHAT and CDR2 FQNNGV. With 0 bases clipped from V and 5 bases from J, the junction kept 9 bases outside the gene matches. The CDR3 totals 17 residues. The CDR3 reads CASSLDGREGEEDTQYF. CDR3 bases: TGTGCCAGCAGCTTAGATGGGCGGGAGGGGGAAGAAGATACGCAGTATTTT.

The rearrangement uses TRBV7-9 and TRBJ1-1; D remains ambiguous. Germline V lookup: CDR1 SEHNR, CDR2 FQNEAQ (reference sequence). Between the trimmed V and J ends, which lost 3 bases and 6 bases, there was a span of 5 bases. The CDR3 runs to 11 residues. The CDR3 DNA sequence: TGTGCCAGCAGCTTTGGGCCTGAAGCTTTCTTT. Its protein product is CASSFGPEAFF. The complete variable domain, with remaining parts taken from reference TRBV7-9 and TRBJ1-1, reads DTGVSQNPRHKITKRGQNVTFRCDPISEHNRLYWYRQTLGQGPEFLTYFQNEAQLEKSRLLSDRFSAERPKGSFSTLEIQRTEQGDSAMYLCASSFGPEAFFGQGTRLTVV.

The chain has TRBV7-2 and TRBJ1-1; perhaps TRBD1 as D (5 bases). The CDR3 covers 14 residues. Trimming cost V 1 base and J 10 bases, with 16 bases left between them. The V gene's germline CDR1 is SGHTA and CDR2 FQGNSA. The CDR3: CASSLDGGGTSAFF. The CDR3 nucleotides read TGTGCCAGCAGCTTAGACGGGGGGGGAACTTCAGCTTTCTTT.

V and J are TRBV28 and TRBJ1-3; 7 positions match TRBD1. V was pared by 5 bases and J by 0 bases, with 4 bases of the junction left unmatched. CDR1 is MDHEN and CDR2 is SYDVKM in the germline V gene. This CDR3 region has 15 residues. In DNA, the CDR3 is TGTGCCAGCAGTCTCGGGACAGCCTCTGGAAACACCATATATTTT. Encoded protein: CASSLGTASGNTIYF.

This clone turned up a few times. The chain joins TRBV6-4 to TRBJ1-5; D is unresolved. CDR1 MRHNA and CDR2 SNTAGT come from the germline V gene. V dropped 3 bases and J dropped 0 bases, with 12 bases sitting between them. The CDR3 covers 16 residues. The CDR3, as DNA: TGTGCCAGCAGTGAGGGATGGAGGGATAGCAATCAGCCCCAGCATTTT. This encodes CASSEGWRDSNQPQHF.